This TCR beta chain was identified in a study of CD4 T cells in relation to SARS-CoV-2 and coronaviruses. Repertoires were generated with immunoSEQ multiplex PCR, while TCRdb's copy carries only in-frame clones and drops some. Among 20,000 or so clones listed, around 80% were seen once. Between the trimmed V and J ends, which lost 4 bases and 0 bases, there was a span of 9 bases. This CDR3 has 14 amino acids. CDR1 and CDR2 from the germline V gene are SGHRS and YFSETQ. As to this clone: The antigen remains unidentified.

The unexposed donors gave CD4+ T cells in about 2010-2018, prior to COVID-19. After ten to eleven days of culture, CD4+ T cells were isolated. Fresh IL-2 medium replaced half the medium on days 3 and 7. This sequence originates from a human donor in good health. Sequencing input: CD4+ T cells from PBMCs, cultured in vitro. This chain links TRBV5-1 with TRBJ2-3; D is ambiguous. CDR3 protein: CASSKGWSTDTQYF. As DNA, the CDR3 is TGCGCCAGCAGCAAGGGTTGGAGCACAGATACGCAGTATTTT.